The 23 T cell receptor beta chains below were found in one sample sequenced in a study of shared clonotypes between healthy human individuals. TCRdb keeps only in-frame clones here, not all; method: immunoSEQ multiplex PCR. The sample gives more than 1.2 million clones, just under 99% of which show up once; roughly 0.35% is in the top ten. The material sequenced was naive CD4+ T cells sorted from blood. Subset here: CD45RA+ positively selected. Receptors were obtained from a young man in good health.

The chain joins TRBV2 to TRBJ1-5, with 8 positions matching TRBD1. The V and J ends lost 6 bases and 9 bases, in that order; junction bases with no gene match: 7. The CDR3 consists of 13 residues. Germline V lookup: CDR1 SNHLY, CDR2 FYNNEI. The CDR3 here is CASRGQGAGPQHF. CDR3 nucleotide sequence: TGTGCCAGCAGAGGACAGGGCGCAGGGCCCCAGCATTTT.

This chain uses TRBV6-1 with TRBJ1-4; TRBD1 matches 9 bases. The CDR3 consists of 15 residues. Germline V CDR1 and CDR2: MNHNS, SASEGT. The trim removed 4 bases at V and 11 bases at J, leaving 11 bases unmatched. CDR3 in DNA: TGTGCCAGCAGTGGATTACCGGGACAGGGTGGGAAACTGTTTTTT. This codes for CASSGLPGQGGKLFF.

V usage is TRBV10-3 and J usage is TRBJ2-3, with D possibly being TRBD2 (5 bases). CDR1 ENHRY and CDR2 SYGVKD come from the germline V gene. The V gene lost 3 bases and the J gene lost 2 bases, with 15 bases spanning the gap. This CDR3 is 16 amino acids long. CDR3 residues: CAISDQQAASTDTQYF. The CDR3 DNA reads as TGTGCCATCAGTGACCAACAAGCGGCATCCACAGATACGCAGTATTTT.

This chain joins TRBV10-3 and TRBJ2-5, with D uncertain. The CDR3 runs 14 residues. CDR1 ENHRY and CDR2 SYGVKD come from the germline V gene. V was shortened by 0 bases and J by 5 bases, with 10 bases between the two germline ends. CDR3 protein: CAISESAVKETQYF. CDR3 DNA: TGTGCCATCAGTGAGTCGGCAGTCAAGGAGACCCAGTACTTC.

This rearrangement joins TRBV28 to TRBJ2-3, with D perhaps matching TRBD2 (6 bases). Germline lookup yields CDR1 MDHEN and CDR2 SYDVKM. The V end lost 4 bases, the J end lost 6 bases, and 17 bases lay between the germline ends. The CDR3 contains 15 residues. The CDR3 coding sequence is TGTGCCAGCAGTTACAAGGGACTTCCGCTTGATACGCAGTATTTT. Protein product: CASSYKGLPLDTQYF.

A remark on this clone: The sample contains more than one DNA sequence encoding this CDR3. The chain couples TRBV5-1 to TRBJ1-1, with TRBD1 identical over 7 bases. Germline CDR1 SGHRS, CDR2 YFSETQ. CDR3 size: 14 residues. After removal of 1 base from V and 2 bases from J, the junction contained 2 bases not matched to a gene. CDR3 DNA: TGCGCCAGCAGCTTGACAGGGGCTAACACTGAAGCTTTCTTT. This codes for CASSLTGANTEAFF.

The V call is TRBV5-4, the J call TRBJ1-1; 9 nucleotides agree with TRBD1. The CDR3 consists of 17 residues. The V gene's germline CDR1 is SGHNT and CDR2 YYREEE (reference sequence). Trimming took 4 bases from V and 0 from J; bases not matched to a gene: 10. As DNA, the CDR3 is TGTGCCAGCAGCCAGGACAGGGGAGTTAACATGAACACTGAAGCTTTCTTT. Its protein product is CASSQDRGVNMNTEAFF. Drawing the rest from reference TRBV5-4 and TRBJ1-1, the complete variable domain is ETGVTQSPTHLIKTRGQQVTLRCSSQSGHNTVSWYQQALGQGPQFIFQYYREEENGRGNFPPRFSGLQFPNYSSELNVNALELDDSALYLCASSQDRGVNMNTEAFFGQGTRLTVV.

The J gene is TRBJ2-1, the V gene TRBV7-9, with unresolved D. CDR1 is SEHNR, CDR2 FQNEAQ, per germline (reference sequence). Deletions cut 6 bases from V and 5 bases from J, with 5 bases between. This CDR3 comprises 11 residues. Written as DNA, the CDR3 is TGTGCCAGCAGAAAAAACAATGAGCAGTTCTTC. It specifies CASRKNNEQFF.

The chain is built from TRBV27 and TRBJ2-5; 12 bases fit TRBD2. Germline V lookup: CDR1 MNHEY, CDR2 SMNVEV (reference sequence). Germline trimming cut 5 bases from V and 4 bases from J; bases unmatched to any gene: 14. The CDR3 runs 18 residues. CDR3 nucleotide sequence: TGTGCCAGCAGTCCGAGACTAGCGGGAGTGGGAATCGTAGAGACCCAGTACTTC. This codes for CASSPRLAGVGIVETQYF.

The rearrangement uses TRBV5-1 and TRBJ2-1; TRBD1 matches at 9 bases. In germline, CDR1 is SGHRS, CDR2 YFSETQ. The CDR3 has 16 residues. The ends lost 2 bases at V and 7 bases at J; junction bases unmatched: 10. The CDR3 DNA sequence: TGCGCCAGCAGCTTCACCGGGACAGGGAAATTAAATGAGCAGTTCTTC. Amino acid sequence: CASSFTGTGKLNEQFF.

V is TRBV9 and J is TRBJ1-2, with D possibly being TRBD1 (5 bases). The CDR3 loop spans 13 amino acids. The germline CDR1 and CDR2 sequences are SGDLS and YYNGEE. Between the trimmed V and J ends, which lost 3 bases and 4 bases, there was a span of 10 bases. As DNA, the CDR3 is TGTGCCAGCAGCGGCCCAGGGTCCTATGGCTACACCTTC. Its translation is CASSGPGSYGYTF.

The chain carries TRBV15 and TRBJ2-1; either TRBD1 or TRBD2 may supply D (6 bases each). This CDR3 is built from 15 residues. V lost 4 bases to trimming and J lost 6 bases, with 16 bases between them. Germline V CDR1 and CDR2: LNHNV, YYDKDF (reference sequence). CDR3 region: CATSTSQGLGNEQFF. The DNA of the CDR3 is TGTGCCACCAGCACGTCACAGGGACTCGGCAATGAGCAGTTCTTC.

The gene calls are TRBV2 and TRBJ1-1, with a tentative D call TRBD1 (6 bases). Germline loops: CDR1 SNHLY, CDR2 FYNNEI. The CDR3 spans 15 residues. V was shortened by 6 bases and J by 0 bases, with 14 bases between the two germline ends. Here the CDR3 reads CASRGAVGLNTEAFF. CDR3 in DNA: TGTGCCAGCAGGGGGGCTGTGGGCTTGAACACTGAAGCTTTCTTT.

This rearrangement joins TRBV6-6 to TRBJ2-7; D is ambiguous. The ends were cut back, 6 bases at V and 3 bases at J, with 12 bases in the middle. The germline V gene has CDR1 MNHNY and CDR2 SVGAGI (reference sequence). The CDR3 consists of 13 residues. In DNA, the CDR3 is TGTGCCAGCAGGTCTTCATCGGTCTACGAGCAGTACTTC. This encodes CASRSSSVYEQYF.

The DNA of the CDR3 is TGTGCCAGCAGTTTATCGCCCCGACGCAGGGATACGCAGTATTTT. Translated, it gives CASSLSPRRRDTQYF. The chain joins TRBV27 to TRBJ2-3; D gene unclear. V dropped 0 bases and J dropped 6 bases, with 13 bases sitting between them. The CDR3 loop spans 15 amino acids. CDR1 and CDR2 (germline): MNHEY, SMNVEV (reference sequence).

Details on this clone: At one end, the junction sequence differs from germline, possibly due to a read error. J is TRBJ2-3 and V is TRBV7-7; 9 bases are shared with TRBD1. CDR3 length: 15 residues. Germline-derived CDR1 and CDR2 are SSHAT and FNYEAQ (reference sequence). CDR3 coding DNA: TGTGCTAGCAGCATGGGGACAGGGTCGACAGATACGCAGTATTTT. This gives the protein CASSMGTGSTDTQYF. Full variable domain (outside the CDR3, taken from reference TRBV7-7 and TRBJ2-3): GAGVSQSPRYKVTKRGQDVTLRCDPISSHATLYWYQQALGQGPEFLTYFNYEAQPDKSGLPSDRFSAERPEGSISTLTIQRTEQRDSAMYRCASSMGTGSTDTQYFGPGTRLTVL.

V and J are TRBV5-4 and TRBJ2-5; either TRBD1 or TRBD2 may fit D (6 bases each). The CDR3 spans 15 residues. Deletions cut 0 bases from V and 10 bases from J, with 19 bases between. Per the germline V gene, CDR1 is SGHNT and CDR2 is YYREEE (reference sequence). CDR3 sequence reads: CASSLAGRGEGDQYF. The CDR3 region has the DNA TGTGCCAGCAGCTTGGCCGGGCGGGGAGAGGGGGACCAGTACTTC.

The chain couples TRBV19 to TRBJ2-5; D call uncertain. Germline values: CDR1 LNHDA, CDR2 SQIVND (reference sequence). CDR3 length equals 13 residues. V was pared by 4 bases and J by 7 bases, with 13 bases between. The CDR3 bases are TGTGCCAGTAGTACCAAAGTTGCCGGGACCCAGTACTTC. Translation gives CASSTKVAGTQYF.

In this sample, this clone turned up once. The chain recombines TRBV6-5 with TRBJ2-7; 12 bases match TRBD2. The CDR3 is 16 residues long. Germline V lookup: CDR1 MNHEY, CDR2 SVGAGI. V gave up 0 bases and J gave up 3 bases; unmatched junction bases: 3. For the CDR3, the DNA is TGTGCCAGCAGTTACTCCGGGACTAGCGGGCACTACGAGCAGTACTTC. Translation: CASSYSGTSGHYEQYF.

In its sample, this clone was seen once. This chain links TRBV15 with TRBJ2-7; D is ambiguous. V lost 0 bases and J 10 bases, leaving 16 bases between the germline ends. CDR1 is LNHNV, CDR2 YYDKDF, per germline (reference sequence). This CDR3 spans 14 amino acids. CDR3: CATSRDKATERQYF. DNA for the CDR3: TGTGCCACCAGCAGAGATAAAGCCACAGAACGACAGTACTTC.

V gene TRBV5-1 combines with J gene TRBJ2-2; D ambiguous. The germline CDR1 and CDR2 sequences are SGHRS and YFSETQ. This CDR3 is built from 14 residues. V was clipped by 4 bases and J by 2 bases, with 9 bases between them. CDR3 region: CASSADLNTGELFF. The CDR3 bases are TGCGCCAGCAGCGCCGACCTAAACACCGGGGAGCTGTTTTTT.

V is TRBV6-5 and J is TRBJ1-4; D gene uncertain. The ends were cut back, 0 bases at V and 4 bases at J, with 12 bases in the middle. Looked up from germline, CDR1 is MNHEY and CDR2 is SVGAGI. The CDR3 length is 16 residues. CDR3 bases: TGTGCCAGCAGTTACTCGGCGGCAGCCCGTAATGAAAAACTGTTTTTT. Translating it yields CASSYSAAARNEKLFF.

The chain carries TRBV6-5 and TRBJ2-2; D perhaps matches TRBD2 (6 bases). The V and J ends lost 2 bases and 0 bases respectively, with 10 bases between them. The CDR3 totals 16 residues. Germline loops: CDR1 MNHEY, CDR2 SVGAGI. CDR3 sequence: CASSYNSGANTGELFF. The CDR3 coding sequence is TGTGCCAGCAGTTACAACTCGGGGGCGAACACCGGGGAGCTGTTTTTT.